A single sample gave rise to the 8 T cell receptor beta chains below, sequenced in a study of T-cell reconstitution after alpha-beta-depleted transplantation in children. The TCRbeta library was prepared with unique molecular identifiers. TCRdb used MiXCR to reprocess the PCR reads, holding one entry per CDR3 protein. The table lists some 500,000 distinct CDR3 sequences, about 16% of them singletons. The sequences come from PBMCs from the stem cell graft donor, collected from the stem cell graft. These TCRs come from a human donor who donated a stem cell graft to a child with acute lymphoblastic leukemia.

The V and J genes are TRBV6-5 and TRBJ2-7; D is uncertain. The CDR3 covers 11 residues. V lost 10 bases to trimming and J lost 2 bases, with 9 bases between them. Germline values: CDR1 MNHEY, CDR2 SVGAGI. CDR3 nucleotides: TGTGCCACCTTGACGCCCTACGAGCAGTACTTC. It translates to CATLTPYEQYF.

This clonotype appeared a few times. The genes are TRBV2 and TRBJ1-5; TRBD1 matches at 8 bases. This CDR3 has 14 amino acids. The V and J ends lost 6 bases and 5 bases, in that order; junction bases with no gene match: 6. Germline loops: CDR1 SNHLY, CDR2 FYNNEI. CDR3 amino acids: CASSAGQEHQPQHF. CDR3 nucleotides: TGTGCCAGCAGCGCGGGACAGGAGCATCAGCCCCAGCATTTT.

This sequence joins TRBV2 and TRBJ2-7; D is unresolved. The germline V and J ends were trimmed by 3 bases and 6 bases, with 12 bases remaining between them. Germline V lookup: CDR1 SNHLY, CDR2 FYNNEI. The CDR3 length is 13 residues. CDR3 sequence reads: CASSDARPTEQYF. CDR3 DNA: TGTGCCAGCAGTGACGCCAGGCCGACCGAGCAGTACTTC.

This clonotype was counted only a few times. This chain connects TRBV9 to TRBJ1-1; 7 bases fit TRBD1. CDR3 size: 15 residues. Germline-derived CDR1 and CDR2 are SGDLS and YYNGEE. V was clipped by 3 bases and J by 5 bases; unmatched bases: 10. The CDR3 spells CASSERGQGETEAFF. The CDR3 nucleotides read TGTGCCAGCAGCGAAAGGGGGCAGGGAGAAACTGAAGCTTTCTTT.

The J gene is TRBJ2-1, the V gene TRBV29-1, with a weak D call TRBD1 (5 bases). Germline CDR1 reads SQVTM; CDR2 reads ANQGSEA. V dropped 6 bases and J dropped 0 bases, with 15 bases sitting between them. This CDR3 comprises 15 residues. The CDR3 region has the DNA TGCAGCGTCGGAGCCGACGGACACTCCTACAATGAGCAGTTCTTC. It yields the protein CSVGADGHSYNEQFF.

This chain joins TRBV4-3 and TRBJ2-3; 9 bases match TRBD2. The V gene's germline CDR1 is LGHNA and CDR2 YSLEER. This CDR3 region has 18 residues. Trimming cost V 0 bases and J 4 bases; bases outside gene matches: 11. In nucleotides, the CDR3 is TGCGCCAGCAGCCAAGATCTGGCGGGAGGGCTATTGGCAGATACGCAGTATTTT. Protein sequence: CASSQDLAGGLLADTQYF.

This clonotype was recorded many times. V and J are TRBV12-3 or TRBV12-4 and TRBJ1-2; D gene ambiguous. The CDR3 extends over 11 amino acids. Deletions cut 8 bases from V and 5 bases from J, with 9 bases between. The CDR3 spells CASDPLYGYTF. CDR3 coding DNA: TGTGCCAGCGACCCTCTTTATGGCTACACCTTC.

This clonotype showed up just a few times. The J gene is TRBJ1-5, the V gene TRBV10-3, with a weak D call TRBD1 (5 bases). The ends were cut back, 11 bases at V and 3 bases at J, with 14 bases in the middle. The CDR3 loop spans 13 amino acids. The V gene's germline CDR1 is ENHRY and CDR2 SYGVKD. This CDR3 is CAVSKGDNQPQHF. For the CDR3, the DNA is TGTGCCGTTTCAAAAGGGGACAATCAGCCCCAGCATTTT.